A selection of T cell receptor beta chains follows, all from one sample in a study of blood T cell repertoires in COVID-19. Assay used: immunoSEQ multiplex PCR; TCRdb lists only in-frame clones, some missing. The sample has 200,000 to 300,000 clones, approximately 86% seen once. Sequenced input: PBMCs or T cells enriched from blood (not recorded which). The origin of the receptors is a woman between 40 and 55 years old with acute COVID-19. CDR3s include the opening cysteine and the closing phenylalanine or tryptophan. A D gene is named only where the DNA matches it firmly. Expanded clones get a size class; other rows say once, few or many, or leave the size out.

cdr3_aa	cdr3_nt	j_call	v_call	d_call	clone_size
CASSSSGTELYGYTF	TGTGCCAGCAGCTCCTCCGGGACAGAATTATATGGCTACACCTTC	TRBJ1-2	TRBV13	TRBD1	.
CASSGSGSNYGYTF	TGTGCCAGCAGTGGTTCAGGGTCTAACTATGGCTACACCTTC	TRBJ1-2	TRBV2	.	.
CATSDAGTSGDGEQYF	TGTGCCACCAGTGATGCCGGGACTAGCGGAGACGGGGAGCAGTACTTC	TRBJ2-7	TRBV24-1	TRBD2	.
CASSGRASGVDTQYF	TGTGCCAGCAGCGGTCGGGCTAGCGGGGTGGATACGCAGTATTTT	TRBJ2-3	TRBV7-3	TRBD2	.
CASSLSGVLEQYF	TGTGCCAGCAGCTTATCAGGGGTTCTCGAGCAGTACTTC	TRBJ2-7	TRBV7-9	.	.
CASSTGTSGPEETQYF	TGTGCCAGCAGCACCGGGACTAGCGGGCCCGAAGAGACCCAGTACTTC	TRBJ2-5	TRBV7-6	TRBD2	.
CAWKRTGNEQFF	TGTGCCTGGAAGAGGACAGGGAATGAGCAGTTCTTC	TRBJ2-1	TRBV30	TRBD1	.
CATSRVGQGKYIQYF	TGTGCCACCAGCAGAGTGGGGCAGGGGAAGTACATTCAGTACTTC	TRBJ2-4	TRBV15	.	.
CASRPGQGANTQYF	TGTGCCAGCAGGCCGGGACAGGGGGCTAATACGCAGTATTTT	TRBJ2-3	TRBV6-4	TRBD1	.
CATSRVLGGLYTGELFF	TGTGCCACCAGCAGGGTCCTAGGCGGCCTTTACACCGGGGAGCTGTTTTTT	TRBJ2-2	TRBV15	.	.
CASTSGLAGGMFF	TGCGCCAGCACCTCGGGACTAGCGGGAGGAATGTTCTTC	TRBJ2-1	TRBV10-1	TRBD2	.
CSVLPGNTEAFF	TGCAGCGTCCTTCCGGGGAACACTGAAGCTTTCTTT	TRBJ1-1	TRBV29-1	.	few
CASSSLGLPDTQYF	TGCGCCAGCAGCTCCCTAGGTCTCCCAGATACGCAGTATTTT	TRBJ2-3	TRBV5-1	.	.
CASSLGAGGLPLHF	TGTGCCAGCAGCCTCGGGGCAGGGGGTCTACCCCTCCACTTT	TRBJ1-6	TRBV27	TRBD1	.
CASKWDYNTGELFF	TGCGCCAGTAAATGGGACTATAACACCGGGGAGCTGTTTTTT	TRBJ2-2	TRBV5-1	TRBD2	.
CAWRATGPGYTF	TGTGCCTGGAGGGCTACAGGGCCTGGCTACACCTTC	TRBJ1-2	TRBV30	.	.
CASSSKAGKTGELFF	TGTGCCAGCAGTTCGAAGGCCGGGAAAACCGGGGAGCTGTTTTTT	TRBJ2-2	TRBV6-5	.	.
CASSMGAGGLNQPQHF	TGTGCCAGTAGTATGGGTGCAGGGGGCCTCAATCAGCCCCAGCATTTT	TRBJ1-5	TRBV19	TRBD1	few
CASSESGELAFF	TGCGCCAGCAGTGAGTCGGGAGAGTTGGCTTTCTTT	TRBJ1-1	TRBV10-2	.	few
CASSMSGSSYEQYF	TGTGCCAGTAGTATGAGCGGGAGCTCCTACGAGCAGTACTTC	TRBJ2-7	TRBV19	TRBD2	.
CASSPASGIFDSYNEQFF	TGTGCCAGCAGCCCGGCTAGCGGGATCTTCGATTCCTACAATGAGCAGTTCTTC	TRBJ2-1	TRBV5-4	TRBD2	.
CASSVSSGGLYEQYF	TGTGCCAGTAGTGTTTCTAGCGGGGGTCTCTACGAGCAGTACTTC	TRBJ2-7	TRBV19	TRBD2	.
CASSLDSGQGARYGYTF	TGTGCCAGCAGCTTAGACAGTGGACAGGGGGCGCGATATGGCTACACCTTC	TRBJ1-2	TRBV11-2	TRBD1	.
CASSPMGGTYEQYF	TGTGCCAGTAGCCCGATGGGGGGAACCTACGAGCAGTACTTC	TRBJ2-7	TRBV19	.	.
CASSPGLGGVYEQYF	TGTGCCAGCAGCCCGGGACTAGGAGGGGTCTACGAGCAGTACTTC	TRBJ2-7	TRBV3-1/TRBV3-2	TRBD2	.
CASSRPGGGYGYTF	TGTGCCAGTAGTAGGCCCGGCGGAGGCTATGGCTACACCTTC	TRBJ1-2	TRBV19	.	.
CASSVTGNEQFF	TGTGCCAGCAGCGTTACAGGGAATGAGCAGTTCTTC	TRBJ2-1	TRBV13	.	.
CASSPNGLAGEETQYF	TGTGCCAGCAGTCCTAACGGACTAGCGGGAGAAGAGACCCAGTACTTC	TRBJ2-5	TRBV25-1	TRBD2	.
CASSGGDLEFSYEQYF	TGTGCCAGCAGCGGGGGGGACCTGGAGTTTTCCTACGAGCAGTACTTC	TRBJ2-7	TRBV9	.	.
CASKARGEAGEQYF	TGTGCCAGTAAGGCCCGGGGGGAAGCGGGGGAGCAGTACTTC	TRBJ2-7	TRBV19	TRBD2	.
CASSWTSGRDTQYF	TGCGCCAGCAGCTGGACTAGCGGGAGGGATACGCAGTATTTT	TRBJ2-3	TRBV5-1	TRBD2	.
CASSLHSGTSPFWNTEAFF	TGCGCCAGCAGTCTACATTCCGGGACATCTCCGTTCTGGAACACTGAAGCTTTCTTT	TRBJ1-1	TRBV5-1	.	.
CASSLGSGAEAFF	TGTGCCAGCAGCTTAGGATCTGGGGCCGAAGCTTTCTTT	TRBJ1-1	TRBV7-2	.	.
CASSQRGGNTIYF	TGTGCCAGCAGCCAAAGGGGTGGAAACACCATATATTTT	TRBJ1-3	TRBV14	.	.
CASSHGQGSSYEQYF	TGTGCCAGCAGTCACGGACAGGGCTCCTCCTACGAGCAGTACTTC	TRBJ2-7	TRBV5-4	TRBD1	.
CASSTRLADANTGELFF	TGTGCCAGCAGCACCCGTTTAGCGGACGCGAACACCGGGGAGCTGTTTTTT	TRBJ2-2	TRBV21-1	.	.
CASSFPSAGGYTF	TGTGCCAGCAGTTTTCCTTCCGCGGGTGGCTACACCTTC	TRBJ1-2	TRBV28	.	.
CASSKETETNTDTQYF	TGTGCCAGCAGCAAAGAGACAGAGACGAACACAGATACGCAGTATTTT	TRBJ2-3	TRBV21-1	.	.
CASRLNGELFF	TGCGCCAGCAGATTAAACGGGGAGCTGTTTTTT	TRBJ2-2	TRBV10-2	.	few
CASGPTENTEAFF	TGTGCCAGCGGGCCGACAGAGAACACTGAAGCTTTCTTT	TRBJ1-1	TRBV6-5	.	few
CASSSGTGSGNTIYF	TGTGCCAGCAGCTCCGGGACAGGGTCTGGAAACACCATATATTTT	TRBJ1-3	TRBV7-2	TRBD1	.
CASSQLAAGPYEQYF	TGTGCCAGCAGCCAACTAGCGGCGGGACCCTACGAGCAGTACTTC	TRBJ2-7	TRBV14	TRBD2	once
CASSPTSGRAGNEQFF	TGTGCCAGCAGCCCGACTAGCGGGAGGGCGGGGAATGAGCAGTTCTTC	TRBJ2-1	TRBV7-2	TRBD2	.
CSASSPTGLSEQYF	TGCAGTGCTAGTAGTCCGACAGGGCTCTCCGAGCAGTACTTC	TRBJ2-7	TRBV20-1	TRBD1	.
CASSKGTNLGNTIYF	TGTGCCAGCAGCAAAGGGACTAACCTTGGAAACACCATATATTTT	TRBJ1-3	TRBV6-5	.	.
CASSRSTDTQYF	TGTGCCAGCAGTCGTAGCACAGATACGCAGTATTTT	TRBJ2-3	TRBV12-3/TRBV12-4	.	once
CASSSLGQGVGGYTF	TGTGCCAGCAGCTCATTGGGACAGGGGGTGGGTGGCTACACCTTC	TRBJ1-2	TRBV11-2	TRBD1	.
CATSDQTSLTGVTGELFF	TGTGCCACCAGTGACCAGACTAGTCTTACAGGGGTCACCGGGGAGCTGTTTTTT	TRBJ2-2	TRBV24-1	.	once
CASSNRNNEQFF	TGTGCCAGCAGCAACAGGAACAATGAGCAGTTCTTC	TRBJ2-1	TRBV6-4	.	.
CASSQAALSFPHEQYF	TGCGCCAGCAGCCAAGCCGCGCTCTCGTTCCCCCACGAGCAGTACTTC	TRBJ2-7	TRBV4-1	.	.
CASSPGAGTGGSPLHF	TGCGCCAGCAGCCCAGGCGCCGGGACAGGGGGATCACCCCTCCACTTT	TRBJ1-6	TRBV4-1	TRBD1	once
CASSQDQGAASYGYTF	TGTGCCAGTAGTCAAGATCAGGGGGCGGCCTCCTATGGCTACACCTTC	TRBJ1-2	TRBV19	TRBD1	few
CASSEARIQGTGNTIYF	TGTGCCAGCAGTGAAGCGCGAATACAGGGTACTGGAAACACCATATATTTT	TRBJ1-3	TRBV2	.	.
CASTPYYSGNTIYF	TGTGCCAGCACCCCTTATTACTCTGGAAACACCATATATTTT	TRBJ1-3	TRBV2	.	.
CASSSLSPPNEKLFF	TGTGCCAGCAGCTCTCTATCGCCCCCGAATGAAAAACTGTTTTTT	TRBJ1-4	TRBV7-6	.	.
CASSLRGNTEAFF	TGTGCCAGCAGTCTAAGGGGTAACACTGAAGCTTTCTTT	TRBJ1-1	TRBV27	.	.
CASSEARDTEAFF	TGTGCCAGCAGCGAAGCTCGGGACACTGAAGCTTTCTTT	TRBJ1-1	TRBV6-4	.	.
CASSQMTWTGAAPLHF	TGTGCCAGCAGCCAAATGACTTGGACAGGGGCAGCACCCCTCCACTTT	TRBJ1-6	TRBV14	TRBD1	.